These T cell receptor beta chains were read from a single sample in a study of blood T cell repertoires in COVID-19. Clones were read by immunoSEQ multiplex PCR, and TCRdb kept only the in-frame ones, dropping some. The table includes 350,000 or so clones, 88% detected once. The sample was peripheral blood. The receptor source for this set is a woman aged 25 to 39 with COVID-19, enrolled during active disease. Each CDR3 is given with its conserved first and last residue. The D gene is left open where the match is weak. Clone size appears in some rows only: once, few, many, or a class for an expanded clone.

clone_size: NA
d_call: TRBD1
v_call: TRBV2
j_call: TRBJ1-1
cdr3_nt: TGTGCCAGTCAGGGGGCGCTTGAAGCTTTCTTT
cdr3_aa: CASQGALEAFF

clone_size: NA
d_call: TRBD1
v_call: TRBV3-1/TRBV3-2
j_call: TRBJ2-2
cdr3_nt: TGTGCCAGCAGCTGGGACAGGGGGCCCGGGGAGCTGTTTTTT
cdr3_aa: CASSWDRGPGELFF

clone_size: NA
d_call: NA
v_call: TRBV20-1
j_call: TRBJ1-2
cdr3_nt: TGCAGTGCTAGTCATTATGGCTACACCTTC
cdr3_aa: CSASHYGYTF

clone_size: NA
d_call: NA
v_call: TRBV5-1
j_call: TRBJ1-2
cdr3_nt: TGCGCCAGCAGCTTTGGAAACAGGGTTGGCGATGGCTACACCTTC
cdr3_aa: CASSFGNRVGDGYTF

clone_size: once
d_call: TRBD2
v_call: TRBV6-2/TRBV6-3
j_call: TRBJ2-2
cdr3_nt: TGTGCCAGCAGTACCACTAGCGGGGGACACCAGAACACCGGGGAGCTGTTTTTT
cdr3_aa: CASSTTSGGHQNTGELFF

clone_size: NA
d_call: NA
v_call: TRBV30
j_call: TRBJ2-5
cdr3_nt: TGTGCCTGGAGTTGGCTGTCCCAAGAGACCCAGTACTTC
cdr3_aa: CAWSWLSQETQYF

clone_size: few
d_call: TRBD1
v_call: TRBV12-5
j_call: TRBJ1-3
cdr3_nt: TGTGCTAGTGGTTTGGTAAACAGGGGGCGGAACACCATATATTTT
cdr3_aa: CASGLVNRGRNTIYF

clone_size: NA
d_call: TRBD1
v_call: TRBV28
j_call: TRBJ1-6
cdr3_nt: TGTGCCAGCAGAGAGACAGGGGACGATTCACCCCTCCACTTT
cdr3_aa: CASRETGDDSPLHF

clone_size: NA
d_call: NA
v_call: TRBV5-6
j_call: TRBJ2-3
cdr3_nt: TGTGCCAGCAGCTTGGACAACAGGGGCACAGATACGCAGTATTTT
cdr3_aa: CASSLDNRGTDTQYF

clone_size: NA
d_call: NA
v_call: TRBV5-1
j_call: TRBJ1-3
cdr3_nt: TGCGCCAGCAGCTTGGAGCTGCGGGGCACCATATATTTT
cdr3_aa: CASSLELRGTIYF

clone_size: NA
d_call: NA
v_call: TRBV3-1/TRBV3-2
j_call: TRBJ2-5
cdr3_nt: TGTGCCAGCAGCCAAGAACTAGAGACCCAGTACTTC
cdr3_aa: CASSQELETQYF

clone_size: NA
d_call: TRBD1
v_call: TRBV7-2
j_call: TRBJ2-5
cdr3_nt: TGTGCCAGCAGCTTCCAGGGGGCCTCCACCCAAGAGACCCAGTACTTC
cdr3_aa: CASSFQGASTQETQYF

clone_size: NA
d_call: TRBD1
v_call: TRBV6-5
j_call: TRBJ1-1
cdr3_nt: TGTGCCAGCAGCCGGACAGGGGTGAACACTGAAGCTTTCTTT
cdr3_aa: CASSRTGVNTEAFF

clone_size: NA
d_call: NA
v_call: TRBV4-1
j_call: TRBJ2-5
cdr3_nt: TGCGCCAGCAGCCAAACAGCGGGCCAAGAGACCCAGTACTTC
cdr3_aa: CASSQTAGQETQYF

clone_size: NA
d_call: TRBD1
v_call: TRBV7-9
j_call: TRBJ1-6
cdr3_nt: TGTGCCAGCAGCTCCGGACAGGGATTCTATAATTCACCCCTCCACTTT
cdr3_aa: CASSSGQGFYNSPLHF

clone_size: NA
d_call: TRBD2
v_call: TRBV4-1
j_call: TRBJ2-5
cdr3_nt: TGCGCCAGCAGCCAACGCGCGGGGGAGCAAGAGACCCAGTACTTC
cdr3_aa: CASSQRAGEQETQYF

clone_size: few
d_call: TRBD2
v_call: TRBV4-2
j_call: TRBJ2-5
cdr3_nt: TGTGCCAGCAGCCAAGACCCTAGCGGGGGGGCGGAGACCCAGTACTTC
cdr3_aa: CASSQDPSGGAETQYF

clone_size: NA
d_call: TRBD1
v_call: TRBV4-1
j_call: TRBJ2-2
cdr3_nt: TGCGCCAGCAGCCCCCGGGACAGTTACACCGGGGAGCTGTTTTTT
cdr3_aa: CASSPRDSYTGELFF

clone_size: NA
d_call: NA
v_call: TRBV5-4
j_call: TRBJ2-7
cdr3_nt: TGTGCCAGCAGCTCGGGATATCCCTACGAGCAGTACTTC
cdr3_aa: CASSSGYPYEQYF

clone_size: NA
d_call: TRBD1
v_call: TRBV5-5
j_call: TRBJ1-2
cdr3_nt: TGTGCCAGCAGCTGGGGGGACAGGGGAACCAACTATGGCTACACCTTC
cdr3_aa: CASSWGDRGTNYGYTF

clone_size: NA
d_call: NA
v_call: TRBV2
j_call: TRBJ2-2
cdr3_nt: TGTGCCAGCAGTGATCAAGCCTACGGGGAGCTGTTTTTT
cdr3_aa: CASSDQAYGELFF

clone_size: once
d_call: NA
v_call: TRBV27
j_call: TRBJ1-6
cdr3_nt: TGTGCCAGCAGTTTAACCCTGCCCGGGGGGGCGGTCAATTCACCCCTCCACTTT
cdr3_aa: CASSLTLPGGAVNSPLHF

clone_size: NA
d_call: TRBD2
v_call: TRBV7-6
j_call: TRBJ2-3
cdr3_nt: TGTGCCAGCACCTCACTAGCGGGGGCCGACACAGATACGCAGTATTTT
cdr3_aa: CASTSLAGADTDTQYF

clone_size: few
d_call: TRBD1
v_call: TRBV18
j_call: TRBJ1-1
cdr3_nt: TGTGCCAGCTCACCCCGGCCCCTAACAGGGGTGAACACTGAAGCTTTCTTT
cdr3_aa: CASSPRPLTGVNTEAFF

clone_size: NA
d_call: TRBD1
v_call: TRBV5-1
j_call: TRBJ1-2
cdr3_nt: TGCGCCAGCAGCTCCGGACAGGGAAGGGACTATGGCTACACCTTC
cdr3_aa: CASSSGQGRDYGYTF

clone_size: NA
d_call: TRBD1
v_call: TRBV30
j_call: TRBJ1-1
cdr3_nt: TGTGCCTGGAGTGTACTAGGGGGCGCGTACACTGAAGCTTTCTTT
cdr3_aa: CAWSVLGGAYTEAFF

clone_size: NA
d_call: NA
v_call: TRBV3-1/TRBV3-2
j_call: TRBJ2-1
cdr3_nt: TGTGCCAGCAGCCCGACTAGAAGCTCCTACAATGAGCAGTTCTTC
cdr3_aa: CASSPTRSSYNEQFF

clone_size: NA
d_call: TRBD1
v_call: TRBV5-4
j_call: TRBJ1-2
cdr3_nt: TGTGCCAGCAGCCCGGACAGGAGAATCTATGGCTACACCTTC
cdr3_aa: CASSPDRRIYGYTF

clone_size: NA
d_call: NA
v_call: TRBV28
j_call: TRBJ2-1
cdr3_nt: TGTGCCAGCAGTTTATACGGGACAATAAATGAGCAGTTCTTC
cdr3_aa: CASSLYGTINEQFF

clone_size: NA
d_call: TRBD1
v_call: TRBV10-3
j_call: TRBJ1-1
cdr3_nt: TGTGCCATCAGTGGCGGACAGGGGCGGTTGAACACTGAAGCTTTCTTT
cdr3_aa: CAISGGQGRLNTEAFF

clone_size: NA
d_call: NA
v_call: TRBV7-2
j_call: TRBJ2-5
cdr3_nt: TGTGCCAGCAGCCAGGATATCCAAGAGACCCAGTACTTC
cdr3_aa: CASSQDIQETQYF

clone_size: medium-sized
d_call: TRBD1
v_call: TRBV27
j_call: TRBJ1-6
cdr3_nt: TGTGCCAGCAGCGGACAGGGTCCCCATTCACCCCTCCACTTT
cdr3_aa: CASSGQGPHSPLHF